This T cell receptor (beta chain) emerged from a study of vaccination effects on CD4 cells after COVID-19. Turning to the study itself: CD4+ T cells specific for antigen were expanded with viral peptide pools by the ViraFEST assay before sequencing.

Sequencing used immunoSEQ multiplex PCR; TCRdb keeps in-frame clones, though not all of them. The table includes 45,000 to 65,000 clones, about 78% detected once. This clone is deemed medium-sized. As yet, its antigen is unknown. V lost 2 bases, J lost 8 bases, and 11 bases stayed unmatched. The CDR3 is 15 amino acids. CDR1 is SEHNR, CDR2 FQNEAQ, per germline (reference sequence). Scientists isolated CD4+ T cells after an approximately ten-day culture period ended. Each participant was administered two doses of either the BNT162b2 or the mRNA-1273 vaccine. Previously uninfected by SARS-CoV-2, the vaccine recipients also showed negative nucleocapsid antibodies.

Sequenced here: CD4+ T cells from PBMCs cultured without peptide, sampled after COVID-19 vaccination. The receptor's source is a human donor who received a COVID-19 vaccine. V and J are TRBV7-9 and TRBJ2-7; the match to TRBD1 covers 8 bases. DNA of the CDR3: TGTGCCAGCAGCTTATCGTGGACAGGGCGGGACAAGCAGTACTTC. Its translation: CASSLSWTGRDKQYF.